A selection of T cell receptor beta chains follows, all from one sample in a study of CD8+ T cells in alopecia areata. The assay was immunoSEQ multiplex PCR, and TCRdb's table has in-frame clones only and misses some. Here the sample spans 110,000 to 150,000 clones, about 60% being singletons. Sequences were derived from CD4+ T cells sorted from blood, sampled at week 0. These receptors originate from a human donor with alopecia areata. CDR3s include the opening cysteine and the closing phenylalanine or tryptophan. Each record gives: D gene, V gene, J gene, clone size, CDR3 DNA, CDR3 protein. D genes are given only for firm matches. Rows give clone size only sometimes, using once, few, many, or a class for an expanded clone.

>-|TRBV18|TRBJ1-5|-
TGTGCCAGCTCACCGGAGGGTAATCAGCCCCAGCATTTT
CASSPEGNQPQHF
>-|TRBV9|TRBJ2-7|-
TGTGCCAGCAGCGTAGGGCCCCGGGCGGGGCCCGCTGGGCGGGAGCAGTACTTC
CASSVGPRAGPAGREQYF
>-|TRBV9|TRBJ2-6|-
TGTGCCAGCAGCGCCCCTTTTACCGGGCTGGGGGCCAACGTCCTGACTTTC
CASSAPFTGLGANVLTF
>TRBD1|TRBV29-1|TRBJ2-5|-
TGCAGCGTTGAGAGGGGGCGCGGGGAGACCCAGTACTTC
CSVERGRGETQYF
>-|TRBV5-1|TRBJ2-1|-
TGCGCCAGCAGCTTGGACGGACGGGGGGAGCAGTTCTTC
CASSLDGRGEQFF
>-|TRBV27|TRBJ1-2|-
TGTGCCAGCAGCTTGAACAGGGACTATGGCTACACCTTC
CASSLNRDYGYTF
>-|TRBV5-1|TRBJ2-5|-
TGCGCCAGCAGCTTGGGCCTTAATGAACAGGGAGAGACCCAGTACTTC
CASSLGLNEQGETQYF
>-|TRBV11-2|TRBJ2-1|once
TGTGCCAGCAGCCGGACGGCCCGGCAGTTCTTC
CASSRTARQFF
>TRBD2|TRBV10-3|TRBJ2-7|-
TGTGCCATCAGGACTAGCGGGGATTCATACGAGCAGTACTTC
CAIRTSGDSYEQYF
>TRBD1|TRBV7-8|TRBJ1-6|-
TGTGCCAGCAGCCCCGGGACAGTTAATTCACCCCTCCACTTT
CASSPGTVNSPLHF
>-|TRBV7-7|TRBJ2-2|-
TGTGCTAGCAGCAACGACTACTCCACCGGGGAGCTGTTTTTT
CASSNDYSTGELFF
>-|TRBV20-1|TRBJ2-3|-
TGCAGTGCCGGACAAGATACGCAGTATTTT
CSAGQDTQYF
>-|TRBV28|TRBJ2-7|-
TGTGCCAGCAGTTCCCTGGAGCAGTACTTC
CASSSLEQYF
>-|TRBV5-1|TRBJ2-5|once
TGCGCCAGCAGCTTGGCAGCCGCACCCCAAGAGACCCAGTACTTC
CASSLAAAPQETQYF
>TRBD1|TRBV7-9|TRBJ1-1|-
TGTGCCAGCAGCACAAGGGACAGTAACACTGAAGCTTTCTTT
CASSTRDSNTEAFF